This TCR beta chain was profiled in a study of blood T cell repertoires in COVID-19. Study at large: PBMCs, B-cell-depleted T cells, or T cells provided the cDNA or gDNA that made up the material.

Methods used by the authors: Amplification of reference gene primers was used by the study to estimate nucleated cell counts. The table came from immunoSEQ multiplex PCR; TCRdb's copy has only in-frame clones and leaves some out. V, J and clone size are taken as reported in that table, and D and trimming were inferred from the DNA itself. The sample lists 210,000 or so clones; 70% to 90% were seen once. Recruitment covered 20 to 25 US areas and drew participants whose ages spanned roughly 18 to 100 years. Trimming took off 5 bases at V and 4 bases at J, with 6 bases between the two ends. The CDR3 is 12 residues long. Germline V gene sequence: CDR1 SGHTA, CDR2 FQGNSA.

The chain combines TRBV7-2 with TRBJ2-1; D unclear. This TCR was sampled from a man aged 25-40 years with acute COVID-19. Sequencing was performed on PBMCs or T cells enriched from blood (not recorded which). The CDR3 sequence: CASSALYNEQFF. CDR3 bases: TGTGCCAGCAGCGCCCTATACAATGAGCAGTTCTTC. The full variable domain, completed using reference TRBV7-2 and TRBJ2-1, is GAGVSQSPSNKVTEKGKDVELRCDPISGHTALYWYRQSLGQGLEFLIYFQGNSAPDKSGLPSDRFSAERTGGSVSTLTIQRTQQEDSAVYLCASSALYNEQFFGPGTRLTVL.